A selection of T cell receptor beta chains follows, all from one sample in a study of memory CD4+ T cells and cytomegalovirus serostatus. The repertoire was sequenced with immunoSEQ multiplex PCR; TCRdb's copy has only in-frame clones and lacks some. In the table there are around 53,000 clones, around 83% of which are singletons. Sequences were obtained from memory CD4+ T cells from blood. The receptor source for this set is an adult in good health and CMV-seropositive. Both conserved end residues are part of each CDR3. Each record gives: V gene, J gene, clone size, D gene, CDR3 protein, CDR3 DNA. A D gene is named only where the DNA matches it firmly. Rows may omit the clone size; those that give it use once, few, many or a size class.

V: TRBV4-3; J: TRBJ2-3; size: -; D: -; CDR3: CASSQDWGDTQYF; DNA: TGCGCCAGCAGCCAAGATTGGGGAGATACGCAGTATTTT
V: TRBV30; J: TRBJ1-1; size: few; D: TRBD1; CDR3: CAWGRDSRTEAFF; DNA: TGTGCCTGGGGGAGGGACAGTCGCACTGAAGCTTTCTTT
V: TRBV28; J: TRBJ1-5; size: few; D: -; CDR3: CASSGDGGGGTQPQHF; DNA: TGTGCCAGCAGTGGGGATGGAGGTGGGGGCACTCAGCCCCAGCATTTT
V: TRBV6-1; J: TRBJ1-5; size: -; D: -; CDR3: CASSGTSYQPQHF; DNA: TGTGCCAGCAGTGGGACATCTTATCAGCCCCAGCATTTT
V: TRBV25-1; J: TRBJ1-1; size: -; D: -; CDR3: CASSARGGTGNTEAFF; DNA: TGTGCCAGCAGTGCTCGAGGGGGAACGGGGAACACTGAAGCTTTCTTT
V: TRBV11-2; J: TRBJ2-7; size: -; D: TRBD2; CDR3: CASSLGGLAINLYEQYF; DNA: TGTGCCAGCAGCTTAGGGGGACTAGCGATCAACCTCTACGAGCAGTACTTC
V: TRBV30; J: TRBJ1-1; size: -; D: -; CDR3: CAWTGTANTEAFF; DNA: TGTGCCTGGACCGGGACTGCGAACACTGAAGCTTTCTTT
V: TRBV7-9; J: TRBJ2-1; size: -; D: -; CDR3: CASRLAAYNEQFF; DNA: TGTGCCAGCAGACTAGCCGCCTACAATGAGCAGTTCTTC
V: TRBV27; J: TRBJ2-7; size: -; D: -; CDR3: CATLRAPFYEQYF; DNA: TGTGCCACCCTCCGGGCGCCTTTCTACGAGCAGTACTTC
V: TRBV5-1; J: TRBJ1-4; size: -; D: -; CDR3: CASSVSNSNEKLFF; DNA: TGCGCCAGCAGCGTTTCGAACTCTAATGAAAAACTGTTTTTT
V: TRBV6-5; J: TRBJ2-7; size: -; D: TRBD1; CDR3: CASSYSISQGASEQYF; DNA: TGTGCCAGCAGTTACTCGATAAGCCAGGGGGCGAGTGAGCAGTACTTC
V: TRBV7-2; J: TRBJ1-2; size: -; D: -; CDR3: CASSLGGANYGYTF; DNA: TGTGCCAGCAGCTTGGGGGGGGCTAACTATGGCTACACCTTC
V: TRBV10-3; J: TRBJ2-7; size: -; D: TRBD1; CDR3: CAISGRDSSYEQYF; DNA: TGTGCCATCAGTGGCCGGGACAGTTCCTACGAGCAGTACTTC
V: TRBV7-2; J: TRBJ2-5; size: -; D: -; CDR3: CASSARGGRMGETQYF; DNA: TGTGCCAGCAGCGCGCGTGGGGGACGGATGGGAGAGACCCAGTACTTC
V: TRBV18; J: TRBJ1-2; size: -; D: -; CDR3: CASSPPGREYDYGYTF; DNA: TGTGCCAGCTCACCACCCGGCAGGGAGTATGACTATGGCTACACCTTC
V: TRBV14; J: TRBJ2-7; size: -; D: -; CDR3: CASSQDPARSYEQYF; DNA: TGTGCCAGCAGCCAAGATCCTGCCAGATCCTACGAGCAGTACTTC
V: TRBV19; J: TRBJ1-1; size: -; D: -; CDR3: CASSIRSGAFF; DNA: TGTGCCAGTAGTATCAGGAGTGGAGCTTTCTTT
V: TRBV4-3; J: TRBJ2-1; size: few; D: TRBD1; CDR3: CASSPRTGDEQFF; DNA: TGCGCCAGCAGCCCACGGACAGGGGATGAGCAGTTCTTC
V: TRBV6-5; J: TRBJ2-1; size: -; D: TRBD2; CDR3: CASRPSGGDEQFF; DNA: TGTGCCAGCAGGCCGTCGGGAGGGGATGAGCAGTTCTTC
V: TRBV28; J: TRBJ2-5; size: once; D: TRBD2; CDR3: CASSATGRLAGSVRETQYF; DNA: TGTGCCAGCAGCGCGACAGGGAGGCTAGCGGGAAGCGTTCGGGAGACCCAGTACTTC
V: TRBV6-1; J: TRBJ2-1; size: -; D: -; CDR3: CASSADSRSYNEQFF; DNA: TGTGCCAGCAGTGCTGACAGCCGATCCTACAATGAGCAGTTCTTC
V: TRBV7-9; J: TRBJ2-1; size: -; D: -; CDR3: CASSLGQNNEQFF; DNA: TGTGCCAGCAGCTTAGGCCAGAACAATGAGCAGTTCTTC
V: TRBV5-4; J: TRBJ2-5; size: -; D: -; CDR3: CASSLEQTQYF; DNA: TGTGCCAGCAGCTTGGAACAGACCCAGTACTTC
V: TRBV29-1; J: TRBJ2-5; size: -; D: -; CDR3: CSVVIRTQYF; DNA: TGCAGCGTTGTTATCCGGACCCAGTACTTC
V: TRBV7-9; J: TRBJ1-4; size: -; D: TRBD1; CDR3: CASSWGQGNEKLFF; DNA: TGTGCCAGCTCCTGGGGACAGGGTAATGAAAAACTGTTTTTT
V: TRBV28; J: TRBJ2-2; size: -; D: TRBD2; CDR3: CASEPGGPHTGELFF; DNA: TGTGCCAGCGAACCGGGAGGGCCCCACACCGGGGAGCTGTTTTTT
V: TRBV7-2; J: TRBJ2-1; size: -; D: -; CDR3: CASSLFPLQDNEQFF; DNA: TGTGCCAGCAGCTTGTTTCCCCTCCAGGACAATGAGCAGTTCTTC
V: TRBV2; J: TRBJ2-7; size: -; D: TRBD2; CDR3: CAIGREWVEQYF; DNA: TGTGCAATAGGGCGGGAGTGGGTCGAGCAGTACTTC
V: TRBV4-3; J: TRBJ1-6; size: -; D: -; CDR3: CASSLRPDSPLHF; DNA: TGCGCCAGCAGCCTACGACCCGATTCACCCCTCCACTTT
V: TRBV28; J: TRBJ2-6; size: -; D: -; CDR3: CASRGVQRGPLSGANVLTF; DNA: TGTGCCAGCAGGGGAGTTCAAAGGGGACCTTTATCTGGGGCCAACGTCCTGACTTTC